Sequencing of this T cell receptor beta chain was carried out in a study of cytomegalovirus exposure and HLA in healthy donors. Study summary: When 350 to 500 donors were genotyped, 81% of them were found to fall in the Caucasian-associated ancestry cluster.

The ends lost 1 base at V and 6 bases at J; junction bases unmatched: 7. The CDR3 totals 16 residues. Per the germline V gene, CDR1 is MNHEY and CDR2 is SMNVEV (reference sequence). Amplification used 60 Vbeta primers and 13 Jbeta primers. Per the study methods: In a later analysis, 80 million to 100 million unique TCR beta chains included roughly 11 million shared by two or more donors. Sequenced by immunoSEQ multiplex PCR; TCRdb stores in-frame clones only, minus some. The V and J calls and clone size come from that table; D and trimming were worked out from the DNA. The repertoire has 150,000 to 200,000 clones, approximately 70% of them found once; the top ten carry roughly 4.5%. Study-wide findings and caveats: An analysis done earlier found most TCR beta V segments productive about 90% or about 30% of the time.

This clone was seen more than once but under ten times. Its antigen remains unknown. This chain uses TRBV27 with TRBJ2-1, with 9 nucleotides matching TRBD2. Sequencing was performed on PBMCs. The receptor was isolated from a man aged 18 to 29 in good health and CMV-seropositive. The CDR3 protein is CASSLLSAGGSNEQFF. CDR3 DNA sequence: TGTGCCAGCAGTTTATTATCAGCGGGGGGCAGCAATGAGCAGTTCTTC.